This TCR beta chain was captured by sequencing in a study of identifying expanded T cells in peripheral blood. Whole-study findings and limits: Differentially abundant clones: about 1.1 between replicates, 16.4 at 2 to 3 weeks, less than 25 at four. Clone count variance between roughly 2-week samples rose with total template count.

During the collection period, no donor immune events like infections were recorded. With respect to this clone: Its antigen remains unknown.

The germline gives CDR1 MDHEN, CDR2 SYDVKM. The V gene lost 7 bases and the J gene lost 3 bases, with 19 bases spanning the gap. This CDR3 has 16 amino acids. Libraries were prepared by immunoSEQ multiplex PCR; TCRdb keeps only in-frame clonotypes and omits some of them. The repertoire has some 75,000 clones, 90% of them found once; the top ten carry around 3.3%. Input material: blood. The rearrangement joins TRBV28 to TRBJ2-1; D might be TRBD1 or TRBD2, each matching 5 bases. The source of this sequence is a person aged 18 to 69 in good health. DNA of the CDR3: TGTGCCAGCATCGGACTTGGGGGAAACAGCTACAATGAGCAGTTCTTC. Its protein is CASIGLGGNSYNEQFF. Full variable domain (rest looked up from reference TRBV28 and TRBJ2-1): DVKVTQSSRYLVKRTGEKVFLECVQDMDHENMFWYRQDPGLGLRLIYFSYDVKMKEKGDIPEGYSVSREKKERFSLILESASTNQTSMYLCASIGLGGNSYNEQFFGPGTRLTVL.